This TCR beta chain was documented in a study of CD8+ T cells in alopecia areata. cDNA reverse transcribed from extracted RNA served as the sequencing template. Produced via immunoSEQ multiplex PCR; TCRdb's table is partial and in-frame only. Reported are about 110,000 clones, none seen only once; the ten largest carry about 18%. This clone has only a few counts. Germline and genes: mouse. The CDR3 end is not reached by the read, which stops 4 residues before it; the germline J gene fills it in. The length of the CDR3 is 17 residues. CDR1 is NSQYPW and CDR2 is LRSPGD in the germline V gene (reference sequence). Germline trimming cut 0 bases from V and 2 bases from J; bases unmatched to any gene: 5.

This TCR derives from a C3H/HeJ mouse with alopecia areata. For this mouse line, the MHC haplotype is H2-k. The J gene is TRBJ2-3, the V gene TRBV1, with 10 bases matching TRBD2. The sample consisted of lesional skin. The sequenced part of the CDR3 DNA is TGCACCTGCAGTGCAGATGCTGGGGGGGCGGTTGCAGAA. Translation: CTCSADAGGAVAE. The whole CDR3 protein reads CTCSADAGGAVAETLYF.